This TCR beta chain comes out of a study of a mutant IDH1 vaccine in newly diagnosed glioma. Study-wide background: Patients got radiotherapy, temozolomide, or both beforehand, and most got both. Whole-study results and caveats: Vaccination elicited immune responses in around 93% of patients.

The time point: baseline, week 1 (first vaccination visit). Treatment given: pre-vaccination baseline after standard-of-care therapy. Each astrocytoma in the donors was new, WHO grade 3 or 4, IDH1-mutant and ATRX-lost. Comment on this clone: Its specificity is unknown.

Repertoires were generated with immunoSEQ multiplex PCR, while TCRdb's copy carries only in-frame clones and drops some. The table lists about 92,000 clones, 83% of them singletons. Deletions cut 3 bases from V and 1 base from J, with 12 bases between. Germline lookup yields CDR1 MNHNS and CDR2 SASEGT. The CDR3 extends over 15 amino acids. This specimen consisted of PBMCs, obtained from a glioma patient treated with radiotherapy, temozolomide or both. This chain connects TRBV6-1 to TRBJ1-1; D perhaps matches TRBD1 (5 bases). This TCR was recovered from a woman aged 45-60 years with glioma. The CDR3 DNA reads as TGTGCCAGCAGTGACTCAGACAGAGCGAACACTGAAGCTTTCTTT. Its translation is CASSDSDRANTEAFF.